A selection of T cell receptor beta chains follows, all from one sample in a study of OX40 agonist ivuxolimab in advanced cancers. The protocol was immunoSEQ multiplex PCR, while the TCRdb copy is restricted to in-frame clones and leaves out a portion. This table holds 60,000 to 70,000 clones, about 87% found once. Sequencing was performed on CD4+ or CD8+ T cells sorted from blood, taken in a trial of the OX40 agonist ivuxolimab. Source of these receptors: an adult with an advanced solid tumor such as melanoma, head and neck, liver or kidney cancer. Both conserved end residues are part of each CDR3. D genes are given only for firm matches. Only some rows state a clone size, as once, few, many or a class for expanded clones.

>TRBV6-5|NA|NA|TRBJ1-2
CASSPSLGDGYTF
TGTGCCAGCAGTCCATCTTTGGGGGATGGCTACACCTTC
>TRBV28|NA|once|TRBJ1-4
CASSFDRFEKLFF
TGTGCCAGCAGTTTTGACAGGTTTGAAAAACTGTTTTTT
>TRBV30|NA|NA|TRBJ2-7
CAWSKGRYEQYF
TGTGCCTGGAGCAAGGGGCGCTACGAGCAGTACTTC
>TRBV5-8|TRBD1|NA|TRBJ1-5
CASSLDRGNQPQHF
TGTGCCAGCAGCTTAGACAGGGGCAATCAGCCCCAGCATTTT
>TRBV28|NA|NA|TRBJ2-1
CASSSLAAGEQFF
TGTGCCAGCAGTTCACTGGCGGCGGGTGAGCAGTTCTTC
>TRBV6-1|TRBD2|NA|TRBJ2-3
CASTSGGTDTQYF
TGTGCCAGCACTAGCGGGGGCACAGATACGCAGTATTTT
>TRBV5-1|TRBD1|once|TRBJ1-2
CASSPGTGVNYGYTF
TGCGCCAGCAGCCCCGGGACAGGGGTAAACTATGGCTACACCTTC
>TRBV5-1|NA|once|TRBJ1-1
CASSSGPTGRNTEAFF
TGCGCCAGCAGCTCTGGGCCTACAGGAAGGAACACTGAAGCTTTCTTT
>TRBV29-1|NA|NA|TRBJ2-5
CSLRTYVQETQYF
TGCAGCCTACGGACGTACGTCCAAGAGACCCAGTACTTC
>TRBV4-1|NA|NA|TRBJ2-7
CASSQGEDYEQYF
TGCGCCAGCAGCCAAGGAGAGGATTACGAGCAGTACTTC
>TRBV29-1|NA|once|TRBJ1-1
CSVEGPLNTEAFF
TGCAGCGTTGAGGGACCCTTGAACACTGAAGCTTTCTTT
>TRBV28|TRBD1|NA|TRBJ1-4
CASRPTGTGPATNEKLFF
TGTGCCAGCAGGCCTACCGGGACAGGGCCTGCAACTAATGAAAAACTGTTTTTT
>TRBV18|NA|NA|TRBJ2-2
CASSQDANTGELFF
TGTGCCAGCTCACAGGACGCGAACACCGGGGAGCTGTTTTTT
>TRBV2|TRBD1|NA|TRBJ1-6
CASRAPGQGIGSPLHF
TGTGCCAGCAGGGCGCCGGGACAGGGGATAGGGTCACCCCTCCACTTT
>TRBV6-4|TRBD1|NA|TRBJ2-7
CASARDRNSYEQYF
TGTGCCAGCGCCCGGGACAGGAACTCCTACGAGCAGTACTTC
>TRBV19|TRBD1|NA|TRBJ2-3
CASAGFETGLDTQYF
TGTGCCAGCGCTGGTTTTGAGACAGGGTTGGATACGCAGTATTTT
>TRBV27|TRBD2|once|TRBJ2-3
CASSKTSSGIIADTQYF
TGTGCCAGCAGTAAAACTTCTAGCGGGATTATTGCAGATACGCAGTATTTT
>TRBV6-5|NA|NA|TRBJ1-6
CASSPGAQNSPLHF
TGTGCCAGCAGCCCCGGAGCCCAAAATTCACCCCTCCACTTT
>TRBV7-3|NA|NA|TRBJ1-2
CASSQGQGVGYTF
TGTGCCAGCAGCCAAGGGCAGGGAGTCGGCTACACCTTC
>TRBV11-2|NA|NA|TRBJ2-2
CASSSLATQISTGELFF
TGTGCCAGCAGCTCACTTGCCACACAAATTTCCACCGGGGAGCTGTTTTTT
>TRBV5-8|TRBD1|NA|TRBJ2-7
CASSIRDRLYEQYF
TGTGCCAGCAGCATCCGGGACAGACTTTACGAGCAGTACTTC
>TRBV11-3|NA|NA|TRBJ1-1
CASSLSGNTEAFF
TGTGCCAGCAGCTTATCGGGGAACACTGAAGCTTTCTTT
>TRBV7-2|NA|few|TRBJ1-1
CASSLVMGNTEAFF
TGTGCCAGCAGCTTAGTCATGGGCAACACTGAAGCTTTCTTT
>TRBV28|NA|NA|TRBJ2-1
CASSRLVGYNEQFF
TGTGCCAGCAGTAGGCTAGTGGGATACAATGAGCAGTTCTTC
>TRBV18|TRBD2|NA|TRBJ2-7
CASSPLGLASYEQYF
TGTGCCAGCTCACCACTGGGACTAGCAAGCTACGAGCAGTACTTC
>TRBV7-2|TRBD1|NA|TRBJ1-2
CASSPGQGEGIIYGYTF
TGTGCCAGCAGCCCTGGACAGGGAGAGGGTATTATCTATGGCTACACCTTC
>TRBV6-6|TRBD2|NA|TRBJ2-5
CASSYPALAGETQYF
TGTGCCAGCAGTTACCCTGCACTAGCGGGAGAGACCCAGTACTTC
>TRBV7-2|NA|once|TRBJ2-3
CASSLGTFFTDTQYF
TGTGCCAGCAGCTTAGGAACATTCTTCACAGATACGCAGTATTTT
>TRBV7-2|NA|NA|TRBJ1-6
CASSLAAPGKSPLHF
TGTGCCAGCAGCTTAGCGGCCCCGGGAAAATCGCCCCTCCACTTT
>TRBV7-2|TRBD1|NA|TRBJ1-1
CASSYRGGAGNTEAFF
TGTGCCAGCAGCTACCGAGGGGGCGCCGGGAACACTGAAGCTTTCTTT
>TRBV11-3|NA|NA|TRBJ1-1
CASSSGLVGNTEAFF
TGTGCCAGCAGCTCAGGTCTGGTAGGGAACACTGAAGCTTTCTTT
>TRBV5-1|NA|few|TRBJ1-2
CASRDGRIYGYTF
TGCGCCAGCAGGGATGGACGGATCTATGGCTACACCTTC
>TRBV2|NA|NA|TRBJ1-4
CASSVGTTNEKLFF
TGTGCCAGCAGTGTAGGAACAACTAATGAAAAACTGTTTTTT
>TRBV5-6|TRBD1|NA|TRBJ1-5
CASTLGGRGNQPQHF
TGTGCCAGCACCCTTGGGGGCAGGGGGAATCAGCCCCAGCATTTT
>TRBV7-9|NA|NA|TRBJ1-4
CASSPSGVSEKLFF
TGTGCCAGCAGCCCCTCTGGGGTATCTGAAAAACTGTTTTTT
>TRBV10-1|NA|NA|TRBJ2-7
CASAAGVITYEQYF
TGCGCCAGCGCTGCAGGGGTAATAACCTACGAGCAGTACTTC
>TRBV6-6|TRBD1|NA|TRBJ1-2
CASSYAGQVTNYGYTF
TGTGCCAGTAGCTACGCGGGACAGGTCACTAACTATGGCTACACCTTC
>TRBV6-1|NA|NA|TRBJ2-3
CASSEAIWPSDTQYF
TGTGCCAGCAGTGAAGCTATCTGGCCTTCAGATACGCAGTATTTT
>TRBV6-5|NA|NA|TRBJ2-5
CASSSVGANQETQYF
TGTGCCAGCAGTTCCGTCGGGGCTAACCAAGAGACCCAGTACTTC
>TRBV4-2|NA|NA|TRBJ1-5
CASSQDGVRPQHF
TGTGCCAGCAGCCAAGATGGGGTGCGGCCCCAGCATTTT
>TRBV2|NA|NA|TRBJ2-7
CASSGDQGEQYF
TGTGCCAGCAGCGGGGACCAGGGAGAGCAGTACTTC
>TRBV6-1|NA|NA|TRBJ1-2
CASSEALGSYGYTF
TGTGCCAGCAGTGAAGCGCTAGGGAGCTATGGCTACACCTTC
>TRBV4-3|TRBD2|NA|TRBJ2-7
CASSQDRGTSGKTYEQYF
TGCGCCAGCAGCCAAGATCGGGGGACTAGCGGGAAGACCTACGAGCAGTACTTC
>TRBV30|TRBD1|NA|TRBJ1-4
CAWSMTGQGETSGKKLFF
TGTGCCTGGAGCATGACGGGACAGGGGGAAACCTCGGGTAAAAAACTGTTTTTT
>TRBV5-1|NA|NA|TRBJ2-5
CASTNPQETQYF
TGCGCCAGCACCAACCCCCAAGAGACCCAGTACTTC
>TRBV18|NA|once|TRBJ1-1
CASSQTENTEAFF
TGTGCCAGCTCACAGACCGAGAACACTGAAGCTTTCTTT